This T cell receptor (beta chain) was profiled in a study of OX40 agonist ivuxolimab in advanced cancers. Study summary: Patients received ivuxolimab, an intravenous treatment, every 2 weeks at 0.01 to 10 mg/kg. Two cutaneous melanoma patients and one hepatocellular carcinoma patient, three in all, had partial responses.

Germline values: CDR1 SNHLY, CDR2 FYNNEI. This CDR3 is 14 amino acids long. Unmatched junction bases numbered 9, after V lost 7 bases and J lost 4 bases. Anyone with autoimmune disease history or systemic immunosuppression was excluded. TCRdb's copy holds only in-frame clones and misses some; the assay was immunoSEQ multiplex PCR. The sample includes 70,000 or so clones, roughly 85% of them seen just once. This specimen was CD4+ or CD8+ T cells sorted from blood, taken in a trial of the OX40 agonist ivuxolimab. V gene TRBV2 combines with J gene TRBJ2-5, with 7 nucleotides matching TRBD1. The TCR was taken from an adult with an advanced solid tumor such as melanoma, head and neck, liver or kidney cancer. In nucleotides, the CDR3 is TGTGCCAGCACCATAGTAGGGGGCGCAGAGACCCAGTACTTC. Protein product: CASTIVGGAETQYF.